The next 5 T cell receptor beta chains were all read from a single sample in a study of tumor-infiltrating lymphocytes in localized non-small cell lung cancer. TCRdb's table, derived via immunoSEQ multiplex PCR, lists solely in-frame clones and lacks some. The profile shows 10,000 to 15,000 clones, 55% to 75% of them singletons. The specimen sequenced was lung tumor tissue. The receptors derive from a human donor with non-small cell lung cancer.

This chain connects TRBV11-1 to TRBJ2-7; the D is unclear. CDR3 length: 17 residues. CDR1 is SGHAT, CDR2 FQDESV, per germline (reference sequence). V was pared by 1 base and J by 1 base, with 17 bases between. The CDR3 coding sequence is TGTGCCAGCAGCTTAGACGTCGGGCAGCTCTATTCCTACGAGCAGTACTTC. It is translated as CASSLDVGQLYSYEQYF.

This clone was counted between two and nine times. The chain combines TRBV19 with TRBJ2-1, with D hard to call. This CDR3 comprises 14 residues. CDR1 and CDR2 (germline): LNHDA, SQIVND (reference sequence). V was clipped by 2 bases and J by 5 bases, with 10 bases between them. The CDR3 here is CASSISDTHNEQFF. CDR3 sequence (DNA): TGTGCCAGTAGTATATCCGATACCCACAATGAGCAGTTCTTC.

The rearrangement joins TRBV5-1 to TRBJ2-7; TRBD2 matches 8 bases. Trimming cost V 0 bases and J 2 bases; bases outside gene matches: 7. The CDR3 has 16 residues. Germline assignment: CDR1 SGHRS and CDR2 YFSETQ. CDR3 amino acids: CASSLAPAGGAYEQYF. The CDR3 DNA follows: TGCGCCAGCAGCTTGGCACCCGCGGGAGGAGCCTACGAGCAGTACTTC.

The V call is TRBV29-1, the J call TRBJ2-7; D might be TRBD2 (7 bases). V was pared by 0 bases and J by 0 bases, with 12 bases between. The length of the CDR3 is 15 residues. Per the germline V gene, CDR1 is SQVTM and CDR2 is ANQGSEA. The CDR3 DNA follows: TGCAGCGTTGAAGAAGGGGAGGGGGACTCCTACGAGCAGTACTTC. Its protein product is CSVEEGEGDSYEQYF.

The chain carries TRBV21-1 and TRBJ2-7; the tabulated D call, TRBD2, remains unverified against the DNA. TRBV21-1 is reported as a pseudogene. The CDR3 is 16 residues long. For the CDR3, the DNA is TGTGCCAGCAGCAAGAGAACGCAGGGTGGGGGGTACGAGCAGTACTTC. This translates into CASSKRTQGGGYEQYF.